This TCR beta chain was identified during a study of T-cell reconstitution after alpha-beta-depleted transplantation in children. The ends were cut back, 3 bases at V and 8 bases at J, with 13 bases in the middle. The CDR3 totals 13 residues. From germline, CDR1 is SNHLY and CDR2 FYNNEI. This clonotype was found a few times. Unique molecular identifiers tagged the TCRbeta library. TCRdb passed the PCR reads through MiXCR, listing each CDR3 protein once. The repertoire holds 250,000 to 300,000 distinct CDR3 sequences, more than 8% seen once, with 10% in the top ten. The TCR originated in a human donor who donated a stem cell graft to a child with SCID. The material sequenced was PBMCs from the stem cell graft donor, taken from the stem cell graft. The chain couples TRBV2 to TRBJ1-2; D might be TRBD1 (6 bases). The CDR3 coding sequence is TGTGCCAGCAGTGATACAGGGAGGAAGGGCTACACCTTC. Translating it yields CASSDTGRKGYTF. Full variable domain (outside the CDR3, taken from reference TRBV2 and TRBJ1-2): EPEVTQTPSHQVTQMGQEVILRCVPISNHLYFYWYRQILGQKVEFLVSFYNNEISEKSEIFDDQFSVERPDGSNFTLKIRSTKLEDSAMYFCASSDTGRKGYTFGSGTRLTVV.